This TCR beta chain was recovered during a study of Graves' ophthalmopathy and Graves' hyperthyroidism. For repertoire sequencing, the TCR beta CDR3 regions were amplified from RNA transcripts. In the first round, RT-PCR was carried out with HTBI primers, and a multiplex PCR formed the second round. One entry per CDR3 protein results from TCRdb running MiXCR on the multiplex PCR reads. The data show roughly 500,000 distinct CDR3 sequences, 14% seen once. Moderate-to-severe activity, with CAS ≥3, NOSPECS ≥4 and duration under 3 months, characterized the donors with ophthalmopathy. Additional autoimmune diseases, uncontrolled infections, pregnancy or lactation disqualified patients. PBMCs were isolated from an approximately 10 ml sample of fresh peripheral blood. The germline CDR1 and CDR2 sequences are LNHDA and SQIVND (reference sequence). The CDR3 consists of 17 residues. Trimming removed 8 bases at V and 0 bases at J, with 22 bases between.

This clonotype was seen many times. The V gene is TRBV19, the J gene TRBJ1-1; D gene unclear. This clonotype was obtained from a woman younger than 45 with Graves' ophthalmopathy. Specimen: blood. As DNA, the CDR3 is TGTGCCAGTTTCCCGGCGGATAAGTGGTGGATGAACACTGAAGCTTTCTTT. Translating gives CASFPADKWWMNTEAFF.